This is a list of T cell receptor beta chains from one sample in a study of cytomegalovirus exposure and HLA in healthy donors. The protocol was immunoSEQ multiplex PCR, while the TCRdb copy is restricted to in-frame clones and leaves out a portion. Among approximately 130,000 clones listed, around 77% were seen once. The sample consisted of PBMCs. These receptors were obtained from a woman in her fifties or sixties in good health and CMV-seronegative. Both conserved end residues are trimmed from each CDR3. D genes are given only for firm matches. Clone size, where shown, is once, few, many, or a class for clones that have expanded.

>-|TRBV29-1|TRBJ1-3|-
SVRESSGNTIY
>TRBD1|TRBV19|TRBJ1-5|-
ASKTGTGNQPQH
>-|TRBV20-1|TRBJ2-7|-
SAREQPEQY
>-|TRBV25-1|TRBJ1-1|once
ASSEWLGQKSEAF
>TRBD1|TRBV18|TRBJ1-1|-
ASSPTGKMNTEAF
>-|TRBV5-4|TRBJ2-1|-
ASSLQRDIYNEQF
>TRBD2|TRBV9|TRBJ2-1|-
ASSIGGLAENEQF
>-|TRBV7-3|TRBJ1-1|once
ASSPLGGRTEAF
>TRBD2|TRBV7-2|TRBJ2-5|-
ASSASRLARMETQY
>-|TRBV4-3|TRBJ1-5|-
ASSQDLAGAQPQH